The clone carrying this T cell receptor (beta chain) showed up many times. Amplified TCR beta CDR3 regions derived from RNA transcripts. RT-PCR in the first round (using the HTBI primer set) targeted the TCR CDR3. TCRdb passed the multiplex PCR reads through MiXCR, listing each CDR3 protein once. The sample has fewer than 250,000 distinct CDR3 sequences, roughly 15% seen once. This entry belongs to a study of T cells in Graves' hyperthyroidism and ophthalmopathy. CDR1 is LGHNA, CDR2 YNFKEQ, per germline. Trimming shortened V by 1 base and J by 10 bases, and 14 bases separated the two germline ends. The CDR3 has 15 amino acids.

The origin of this receptor is a young woman with Graves' ophthalmopathy. V is TRBV4-2 and J is TRBJ1-6; TRBD1 might be the D (5 bases). Sequences were obtained from blood. The CDR3 bases are TGTGCCAGCAGCCAAGGGACATCGGGATGGTCACCCCTCCACTTT. Translation gives CASSQGTSGWSPLHF.